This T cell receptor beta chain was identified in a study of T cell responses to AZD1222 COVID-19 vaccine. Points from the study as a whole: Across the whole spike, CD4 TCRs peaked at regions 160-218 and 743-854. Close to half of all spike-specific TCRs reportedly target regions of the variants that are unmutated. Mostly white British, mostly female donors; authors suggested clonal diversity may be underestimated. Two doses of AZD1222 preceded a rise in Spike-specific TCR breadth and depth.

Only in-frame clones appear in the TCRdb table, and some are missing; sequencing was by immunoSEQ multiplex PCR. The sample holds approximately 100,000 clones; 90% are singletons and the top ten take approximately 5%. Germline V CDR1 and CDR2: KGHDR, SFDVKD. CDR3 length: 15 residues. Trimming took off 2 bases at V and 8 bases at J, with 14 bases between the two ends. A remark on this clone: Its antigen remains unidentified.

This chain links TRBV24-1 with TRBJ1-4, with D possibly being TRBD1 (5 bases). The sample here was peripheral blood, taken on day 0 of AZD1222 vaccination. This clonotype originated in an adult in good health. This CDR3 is CATSDSTGLGEKLFF. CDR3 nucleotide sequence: TGTGCCACCAGTGATTCTACAGGTTTGGGCGAAAAACTGTTTTTT.